The rows below give T cell receptor beta chains drawn from one sample of a study of blood T cell repertoires in COVID-19. Clones were read by immunoSEQ multiplex PCR, and TCRdb kept only the in-frame ones, dropping some. This sample has 70,000 to 75,000 clones; approximately 90% occur once, and the top ten carry roughly 5%. Material for sequencing was peripheral blood. The receptors stem from a woman younger than 35 with acute or convalescent COVID-19. CDR3s include the opening cysteine and the closing phenylalanine or tryptophan. The D gene is left open where the match is weak. Part of the rows lack a size; the others show once, few, many or a class for expanded clones.

clone size	V gene	D gene	J gene	CDR3 protein	CDR3 DNA
few	TRBV7-9	NA	TRBJ2-5	CASSLASQGYQETQYF	TGTGCCAGCAGCTTAGCATCCCAGGGGTACCAAGAGACCCAGTACTTC
NA	TRBV7-9	TRBD2	TRBJ2-1	CASSPPLAGGPYNEQFF	TGTGCCAGCAGCCCCCCCCTAGCGGGAGGACCCTACAATGAGCAGTTCTTC
NA	TRBV28	TRBD1	TRBJ1-2	CATEDSRTGARNGYTF	TGTGCCACCGAAGACAGCCGGACAGGGGCACGGAATGGCTACACCTTC
NA	TRBV19	NA	TRBJ1-6	CASSRLSTGDSPLHF	TGTGCCAGTAGTCGACTATCCACTGGGGATTCACCCCTCCACTTT
NA	TRBV6-1	NA	TRBJ1-1	CASSEAPWPQIEAFF	TGTGCCAGCAGTGAAGCGCCTTGGCCCCAAATAGAAGCTTTCTTT
NA	TRBV10-3	NA	TRBJ1-2	CAISNQGSNYGYTF	TGTGCCATCAGCAATCAGGGATCTAACTATGGCTACACCTTC
NA	TRBV7-9	NA	TRBJ2-7	CASSYVPGLSPGEQYF	TGTGCCAGCAGCTATGTACCGGGACTCTCCCCCGGCGAGCAGTACTTC
once	TRBV30	TRBD1	TRBJ1-1	CAWSGRGSDTEAFF	TGTGCCTGGAGTGGCAGGGGGTCCGACACTGAAGCTTTCTTT
NA	TRBV28	NA	TRBJ1-2	CATFPRADYGYTF	TGTGCCACCTTCCCCAGGGCAGACTATGGCTACACCTTC
NA	TRBV9	NA	TRBJ2-1	CASSSRGSSDEQFF	TGTGCCAGCAGCTCTAGGGGTTCCAGCGATGAGCAGTTCTTC